Given below is one TCR beta chain in context. No antigen is known for it. The sample is drawn from a study of radiotherapy plus CTLA-4 blockade in lung cancer. Study observations and caveats: Clones of tumor-derived TCRs expanded in blood after radiotherapy plus ipilimumab.

The protocol was immunoSEQ multiplex PCR, while the TCRdb copy is restricted to in-frame clones and leaves out a portion. The data hold around 130,000 clones, with around 90% observed a single time. Trimming shortened V by 7 bases and J by 0 bases, and 26 bases separated the two germline ends. The CDR3 consists of 19 residues. Germline V gene lookup returns CDR1 WNHNN and CDR2 SYGVQD (reference sequence). The sample was peripheral blood, taken from a patient treated with radiotherapy plus ipilimumab. The TCR originated in a human donor with non-small cell lung cancer that progressed on radiotherapy plus ipilimumab. The rearrangement links TRBV10-1 to TRBJ2-3; D is possibly TRBD1 or TRBD2 (6 bases each). The CDR3 loop reads CASILLEGGIYMSTDTQYF. Here the CDR3 DNA reads TGCGCCAGCATCTTACTAGAGGGGGGTATCTACATGAGCACAGATACGCAGTATTTT.